This TCR beta chain was sequenced for a study of blood T cells in healthy people across ages. Across the study: Researchers report that template switching captured about one barcoded beta molecule per two T cells. Study-level points and caveats: Older individuals had lower TCR beta diversity per million T cells (the decline was roughly linear).

About this clonotype itself: As yet, its antigen is unknown.

For the second PCR, which ran for about 6 to 11 cycles, a sample-barcoded 5' primer and a J-beta primer mix were used. TCRdb redid the calling of the 5' RACE reads with MiXCR, one entry per CDR3 protein. Of around 1,800,000 distinct CDR3 sequences listed, roughly 43% are singletons. Donors were systemically healthy Caucasian individuals from Russia aged roughly 6 to 100 years. Each sample gave at least 6.5 million isolated PBMCs. V gave up 0 bases and J gave up 0 bases, with 15 bases separating them. The germline gives CDR1 SGHTA, CDR2 FQGNSA. This CDR3 is built from 18 residues. The rearrangement uses TRBV7-2 and TRBJ1-3; D unresolved. The specimen was blood. The sequence was obtained from a human donor in good health. The CDR3 spells CASSLARPRGGSGNTIYF. The CDR3 region has the DNA TGTGCCAGCAGCTTAGCTCGGCCGCGCGGAGGCTCTGGAAACACCATATATTTT.